This T cell receptor (beta chain) was identified during a study of T cells in Graves' hyperthyroidism and ophthalmopathy. What was amplified from RNA transcripts were TCR beta CDR3 regions. The primer set for the first-round RT-PCR of the TCR CDR3 was HTBI. MiXCR was run by TCRdb on the multiplex PCR reads, yielding one entry per CDR3 protein. The profile shows roughly 740,000 distinct CDR3 sequences, approximately 16% of them singletons. This clonotype was detected a few times. As yet, its antigen is unknown. Whole-study findings and limits: Most expanded thyroid clonotypes above 0.001 also appeared in blood.

Germline loops: CDR1 SNHLY, CDR2 FYNNEI. J was trimmed by 1 base and V by 2 bases; bases with no gene match: 8. This CDR3 region has 17 residues. The sequencing input was blood. This chain connects TRBV2 to TRBJ1-5; 7 bases are shared with TRBD1. The sequence was obtained from a man younger than 35 with Graves' hyperthyroidism. Here the CDR3 reads CASSERQGVASNQPQHF. In DNA, the CDR3 is TGTGCCAGCAGTGAAAGGCAGGGGGTCGCAAGCAATCAGCCCCAGCATTTT.